Presented here are 8 T cell receptor beta chains from one specimen sequenced in a study of blood T cell repertoires in COVID-19 (dated by TCRdb to the early 2020s). Library generation was performed with the immunoSEQ multiplex PCR assay. TCRdb holds this immuneACCESS table with in-frame rearrangements only. Some clones are missing; in checked studies, unresolved V genes explain under half, and the rest has no known cause. This sample gives around 30,000 clones in total; around 90% of them show up just once. The ten largest clones take up approximately 1.5% of the sample. The specimen sequenced was peripheral blood. All receptors derive from a man aged 55 to 69 with active COVID-19.

Written as DNA, the CDR3 is TGCGCCAGCAGCCCCTACTTGGACAGGGCTAGAAACACTGAAGCTTTCTTT. Its protein is CASSPYLDRARNTEAFF. The rearrangement uses TRBV5-1 and TRBJ1-1, with 8 bases that match TRBD1. V was pared by 4 bases and J by 2 bases, with 13 bases of the junction left unmatched. Germline-derived CDR1 and CDR2 are SGHRS and YFSETQ. The CDR3 extends over 17 amino acids.

The rearrangement joins TRBV7-2 to TRBJ1-1; D is uncertain. The germline CDR1 and CDR2 sequences are SGHTA and FQGNSA. This CDR3 has 14 amino acids. Trimming removed 7 bases from V and 5 bases from J, with 17 bases in between. This CDR3 reads CASTFRGGGTEAFF. CDR3 DNA: TGTGCCAGCACCTTCCGAGGAGGAGGGACTGAAGCTTTCTTT.

J is TRBJ2-1 and V is TRBV5-8, with D possibly being TRBD2 (6 bases). This CDR3 comprises 13 residues. Trimming stripped 0 bases from V and 10 bases from J, with 11 bases between. Germline CDR1 SGHTS, CDR2 YDEGEE. CDR3 region: CASSLVGGREQFF. CDR3 nucleotides: TGTGCCAGCAGCTTGGTCGGGGGACGCGAGCAGTTCTTC.

This chain uses TRBV18 with TRBJ1-4, with no clear D. V lost 0 bases to trimming and J lost 5 bases, with 7 bases between them. Germline CDR1 and CDR2: KGHSH and LQKENI. The CDR3 is 14 amino acids. CDR3 in amino acids: CASSPPGGNEKLFF. In DNA, the CDR3 is TGTGCCAGCTCACCACCGGGAGGAAATGAAAAACTGTTTTTT.

The chain combines TRBV30 with TRBJ2-7; D is ambiguous. The CDR3 has 12 amino acids. The V end was cut by 1 base, the J end by 5 bases, with 9 bases between. The germline CDR1 and CDR2 sequences are GTSNPN and SVGIG (reference sequence). The CDR3 DNA reads as TGTGCCTGGAGTGAAAACCGGGACGAGCAGTACTTC. It is translated as CAWSENRDEQYF.

This chain joins TRBV28 and TRBJ2-1; the D gene is possibly TRBD1 (6 bases). This CDR3 region has 15 residues. Germline lookup yields CDR1 MDHEN and CDR2 SYDVKM. The ends were cut back, 6 bases at V and 0 bases at J, with 12 bases in the middle. CDR3 residues: CASRGAVRSYNEQFF. The CDR3 DNA sequence: TGTGCCAGCAGGGGGGCCGTTCGCTCCTACAATGAGCAGTTCTTC.

This clone was detected once. The V and J genes are TRBV7-8 and TRBJ2-6; D perhaps matches TRBD2 (7 bases). This CDR3 is built from 16 residues. V lost 1 base and J 3 bases, leaving 10 bases between the germline ends. The V gene's germline CDR1 is SGHVS and CDR2 FQNEAQ. This chain's CDR3 is CASSLVGGLGANVLTF. Written as DNA, the CDR3 is TGTGCCAGCAGCTTAGTCGGGGGGCTTGGGGCCAACGTCCTGACTTTC.

This clone turned up a few times. The rearrangement joins TRBV5-1 to TRBJ2-2; 8 nucleotides align to TRBD1. CDR1 SGHRS and CDR2 YFSETQ come from the germline V gene. The CDR3 runs to 15 residues. V gave up 3 bases and J gave up 1 base; unmatched junction bases: 2. The CDR3 DNA is TGCGCCAGCAGCTCTGGGACAGGGAACACCGGGGAGCTGTTTTTT. It codes for CASSSGTGNTGELFF.